These T cell receptor beta chains were read from a single sample in a study of vaccination and CD4 T cells after COVID-19. Each CDR3 protein is one row after TCRdb ran MiXCR on the PCR reads. Found here are over 25,000 distinct CDR3 sequences, approximately 60% of them singletons; the top ten hold roughly a sixth. The antigens of these receptors remain unknown. This sample comprised CD4+ T cells from blood, cultured in vitro, obtained after SARS-CoV-2 vaccination. These receptors were taken from a human donor who received a COVID-19 vaccine. The CDR3 runs from the conserved cysteine through the conserved F or W.

j_call,v_call,cdr3_aa
TRBJ2-5,TRBV7-3,CASSLVANREETQYF
TRBJ2-7,TRBV6-1,CASSTTTGATYEQYF
TRBJ2-3,TRBV6-1,CASTITGLDTQYF
TRBJ1-1,TRBV6-1,CAISGRQVNTEAFF
TRBJ1-3,TRBV2,CASSDEVWNTIYF
TRBJ2-1,TRBV12-3/TRBV12-4,CASSLSVSSYNEQFF
TRBJ2-3,TRBV6-5,CASSYGAGSTDTQYF
TRBJ1-2,TRBV2,CASSLPPWTANYGYTF
TRBJ2-5,TRBV12-3/TRBV12-4,CASSLVHGGQETQYF
TRBJ2-5,TRBV20-1,CGARDWREETQYF
TRBJ2-2,TRBV6-1,CASSLAGGPTGELFF
TRBJ1-2,TRBV6-5,CASSYGVGGGYTF
TRBJ1-2,TRBV6-2/TRBV6-3,CASSYSSFYGYTF
TRBJ2-5,TRBV6-1,CASCLNRGRQETQYF
TRBJ2-7,TRBV10-2,CASRQGVDVREQYF
TRBJ1-1,TRBV19,CASSPYSGGDTEAFF
TRBJ2-3,TRBV27,CASSTSAADTQYF
TRBJ2-7,TRBV20-1,CSARAVQDIKQYF
TRBJ1-6,TRBV7-9,CASSLHRNTNSPLHF
TRBJ2-1,TRBV7-4,CASSRTGDFSEQFF
TRBJ1-2,TRBV20-1,CSASDTANYGYTF
TRBJ2-7,TRBV6-5,CASSYSLAYEQYF
TRBJ2-5,TRBV5-4,CASSSDLGEETQYF
TRBJ2-7,TRBV6-1,CASSVQGSGFEQYF
TRBJ2-7,TRBV7-8,CASSLGINSYEQYF
TRBJ2-2,TRBV15,CATSRDGSGGFTNTGELFF
TRBJ1-2,TRBV19,CATRDHTNYGYTF
TRBJ1-2,TRBV24-1,CATSGSDFEGRSYGYTF
TRBJ2-6,TRBV6-1,CASRPPSTRANVLTF
TRBJ2-5,TRBV10-3,CAISNGQVREETQYF
TRBJ2-3,TRBV5-1,CASSLVGASTDTQYF
TRBJ2-1,TRBV5-6,CASSLGRGRVPPYNEQFF
TRBJ2-1,TRBV20-1,CSAEGSGQPSNEQFF
TRBJ2-1,TRBV5-1,CASSPGQGSYNEQFF
TRBJ2-3,TRBV2,CASSEEASDTQYF
TRBJ1-2,TRBV7-9,CASSLPGSNYGYTF
TRBJ2-5,TRBV25-1,CASSESLAGQETQYF
TRBJ1-2,TRBV6-4,CASSDGGAGGYTF
TRBJ1-5,TRBV24-1,CATSDQGGPQHF
TRBJ1-1,TRBV11-3,CAGSLGEKTFF
TRBJ1-2,TRBV12-3/TRBV12-4,CASSLAGTPKNYGYTF
TRBJ2-5,TRBV6-1,CASNRQGHQETQYF
TRBJ2-3,TRBV7-8,CASSLVTGGSTDTQYF
TRBJ1-3,TRBV12-3/TRBV12-4,CASSLAAGRPGNTIYF
TRBJ1-1,TRBV10-3,CAISDMGRTEAFF
TRBJ1-1,TRBV20-1,CSARDNQGRIAFF
TRBJ2-3,TRBV7-9,CASSLYREVGTDTQYF
TRBJ2-3,TRBV2,CASSASGLAGVLSTDTQYF
TRBJ1-3,TRBV19,CASRKRQTASGNTIYF
TRBJ2-5,TRBV14,CASASLTGEETQYF
TRBJ1-1,TRBV6-1,CASSEAINRGNTEAFF
TRBJ2-7,TRBV27,CASSSGTQLLYEQYF